Below, 7 T cell receptor beta chains from the same sample are listed, as sequenced in a study of post-analysis software for immune sequencing data. Their specific antigens are unknown. Study-wide results and limits: In patients, four to six TRBV segments were more frequent than in controls, with TRBV5-6, TRBV5-1 and TRBV20-1 among them.

Sequencing libraries made from TCR beta cDNA carried unique molecular identifiers. Using its own MiXCR run on the PCR reads, TCRdb lists one record per CDR3 protein. This sample has roughly 730,000 distinct CDR3 sequences; less than 35% occur once, and the top ten carry more than 0.55%. Sequenced input: blood. The receptors derive from a girl between 10 and 17 years old with multiple sclerosis.

Concerning this clonotype itself: This may arise from a read error, as a much more abundant clone is one base away. V gene TRBV20-1 combines with J gene TRBJ2-7; TRBD2 matches 9 bases. The CDR3 has 13 residues. From germline, CDR1 is DFQATT and CDR2 SNEGSKA (reference sequence). The CDR3 DNA reads TGCGGTGCAATTAGCGGGAGATCCTACGAGCAGTACTTC. It specifies CGAISGRSYEQYF.

The rearrangement uses TRBV12-3 or TRBV12-4 and TRBJ1-4, with 7 bases lining up with TRBD1. CDR3 length: 14 residues. V was clipped by 5 bases and J by 3 bases; unmatched bases: 3. The CDR3 sequence is CASSQGVANEKLFF. CDR3 coding DNA: TGTGCCAGCAGTCAGGGGGTGGCTAATGAAAAACTGTTTTTT.

This clonotype was seen only a few times. The CDR3 sequence: CASTGQGRYEQYF. The CDR3 coding sequence is TGTGCCAGCACAGGACAGGGGAGGTACGAGCAGTACTTC. This sequence joins TRBV10-3 and TRBJ2-7; TRBD1 agrees at 9 bases. The ends lost 10 bases at V and 4 bases at J; junction bases unmatched: 8. Germline CDR1 and CDR2: ENHRY and SYGVKD. The CDR3 loop spans 13 amino acids.

This clonotype was counted only a few times. CDR3: CSVEGLAGGGEQYF. The CDR3 DNA follows: TGCAGCGTTGAAGGACTAGCGGGAGGGGGTGAGCAGTACTTC. This chain uses TRBV29-1 with TRBJ2-7; 14 bases are shared with TRBD2. Germline loops: CDR1 SQVTM, CDR2 ANQGSEA. The CDR3 covers 14 residues. V dropped 1 base and J dropped 7; count of bases not matched to a gene: 3.

The CDR3 DNA is TGCGCCAGCAGCCAAAACTCCGGTCGGGAAAAACTGTTTTTT. This encodes CASSQNSGREKLFF. The chain carries TRBV4-3 and TRBJ1-4; D unclear. The CDR3 length is 14 residues. Germline CDR1 reads LGHNA; CDR2 reads YSLEER. The germline V and J ends were trimmed by 2 bases and 8 bases, with 12 bases remaining between them.

The chain joins TRBV5-6 to TRBJ1-2; the D is unclear. The CDR3 is made up of 15 amino acids. V was trimmed by 0 bases and J by 8 bases, leaving 17 bases between them. The V gene's germline CDR1 is SGHDT and CDR2 YYEEEE. CDR3 DNA: TGTGCCAGCAGCTTGGGGGGAGCAGTCGCGCGGGGCTACACCTTC. Translating gives CASSLGGAVARGYTF.

V is TRBV3-1 and J is TRBJ2-5; TRBD1 matches 9 bases. The length of the CDR3 is 16 residues. The V segment lost 1 base and the J segment 3 bases; nucleotides outside the gene matches: 6. The germline V gene encodes CDR1 LGHDT and CDR2 YNNKEL (reference sequence). CDR3 coding DNA: TGTGCCAGCAGCCAAGCGCTGGGGGACAGGGAAGAGACCCAGTACTTC. Its translation is CASSQALGDREETQYF.